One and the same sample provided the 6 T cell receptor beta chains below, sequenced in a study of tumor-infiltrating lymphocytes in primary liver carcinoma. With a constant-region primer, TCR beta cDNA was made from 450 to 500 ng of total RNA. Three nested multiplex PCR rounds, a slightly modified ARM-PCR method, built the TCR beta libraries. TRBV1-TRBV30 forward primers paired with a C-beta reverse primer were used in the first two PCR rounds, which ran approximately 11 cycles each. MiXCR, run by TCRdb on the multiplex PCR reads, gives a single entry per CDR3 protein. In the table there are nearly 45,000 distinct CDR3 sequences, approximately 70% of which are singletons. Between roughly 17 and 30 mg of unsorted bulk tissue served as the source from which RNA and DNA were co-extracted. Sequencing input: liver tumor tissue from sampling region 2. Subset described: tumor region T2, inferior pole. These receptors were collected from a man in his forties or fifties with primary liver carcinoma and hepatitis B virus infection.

DNA for the CDR3: TGCAGTGTGACAGAGGATGTAATGAACACTGAAGCTTTCTTT. Its translation: CSVTEDVMNTEAFF. The V call is TRBV29-1, the J call TRBJ1-1; tentatively, D is TRBD1 (5 bases). This CDR3 contains 14 residues. The germline V gene has CDR1 SQVTM and CDR2 ANQGSEA. Supplemented by reference TRBV29-1 and TRBJ1-1, the full variable domain reads SAVISQKPSRDICQRGTSLTIQCQVDSQVTMMFWYRQQPGQSLTLIATANQGSEATYESGFVIDKFPISRPNLTFSTLTVSNMSPEDSSIYLCSVTEDVMNTEAFFGQGTRLTVV.

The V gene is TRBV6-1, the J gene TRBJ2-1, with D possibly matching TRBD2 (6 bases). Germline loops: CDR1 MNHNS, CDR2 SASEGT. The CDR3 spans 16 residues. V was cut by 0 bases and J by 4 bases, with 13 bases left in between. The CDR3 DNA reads TGTGCCAGCAGTGAAGCTGGAGCGGAGGGTTACAATGAGCAGTTCTTC. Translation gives CASSEAGAEGYNEQFF.

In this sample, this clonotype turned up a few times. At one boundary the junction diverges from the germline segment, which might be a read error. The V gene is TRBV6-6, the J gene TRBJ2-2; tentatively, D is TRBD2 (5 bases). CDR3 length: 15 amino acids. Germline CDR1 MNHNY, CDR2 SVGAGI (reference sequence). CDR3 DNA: TGTGCCAGCAGTCGTAGGCCGGAGGCCACCAGGGAGCTGTTTTTT. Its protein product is CASSRRPEATRELFF.

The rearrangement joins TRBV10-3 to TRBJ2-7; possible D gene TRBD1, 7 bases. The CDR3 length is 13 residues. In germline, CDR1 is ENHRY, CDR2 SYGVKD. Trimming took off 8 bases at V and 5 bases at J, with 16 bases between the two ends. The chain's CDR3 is CAIGTDRADEQYF. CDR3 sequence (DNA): TGTGCCATCGGGACTGACAGGGCCGACGAGCAGTACTTC.

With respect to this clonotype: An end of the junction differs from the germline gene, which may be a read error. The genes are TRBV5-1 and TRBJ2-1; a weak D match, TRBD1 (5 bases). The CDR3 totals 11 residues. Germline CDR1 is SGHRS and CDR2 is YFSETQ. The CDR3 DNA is TGCACCAGCAGCTTAGGGCAGGGTTTTGTCTTC. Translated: CTSSLGQGFVF.

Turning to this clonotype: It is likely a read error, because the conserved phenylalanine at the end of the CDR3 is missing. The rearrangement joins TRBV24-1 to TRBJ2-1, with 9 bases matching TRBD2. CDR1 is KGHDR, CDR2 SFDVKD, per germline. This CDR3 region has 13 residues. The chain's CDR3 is CGTSASGVSEQFL. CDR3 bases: TGTGGCACCAGTGCTAGCGGGGTCTCTGAGCAGTTCCTC.